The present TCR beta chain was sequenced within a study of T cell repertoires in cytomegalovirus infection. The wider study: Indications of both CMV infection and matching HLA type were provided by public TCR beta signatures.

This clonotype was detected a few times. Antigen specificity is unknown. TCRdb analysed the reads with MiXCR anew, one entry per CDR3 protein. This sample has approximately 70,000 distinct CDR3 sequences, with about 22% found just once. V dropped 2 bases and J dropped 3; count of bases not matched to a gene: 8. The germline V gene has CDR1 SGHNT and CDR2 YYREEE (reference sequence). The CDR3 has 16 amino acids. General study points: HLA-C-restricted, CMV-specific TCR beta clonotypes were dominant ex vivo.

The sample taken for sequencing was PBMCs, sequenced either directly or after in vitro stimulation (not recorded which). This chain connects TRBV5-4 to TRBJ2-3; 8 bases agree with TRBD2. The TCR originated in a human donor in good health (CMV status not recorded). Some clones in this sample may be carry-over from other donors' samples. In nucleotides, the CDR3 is TGTGCCAGCAGCTTAATTAGCGGGACTGGGACAGATACGCAGTATTTT. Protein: CASSLISGTGTDTQYF.